The present TCR beta chain was sequenced within a study of human thymus T cells. Thymus was obtained from resections taken during corrective heart surgery. Profiled with immunoSEQ multiplex PCR; TCRdb holds only in-frame clones, not every one. The data contain about 130,000 clones, around 94% of them singletons. CDR3 length: 13 residues. Deletions cut 5 bases from V and 14 bases from J, with 19 bases between. Per germline, CDR1 PRHDT and CDR2 FYEKMQ (reference sequence). The rearrangement joins TRBV13 to TRBJ2-1; D perhaps matches TRBD2 (5 bases). The specimen sequenced was thymus tissue. This receptor was taken from a boy in the first two years of life with a congenital heart defect but otherwise immunologically healthy. CDR3 in amino acids: CASSPGSTQREFF. The CDR3 DNA reads as TGTGCCAGCAGCCCGGGGTCCACTCAACGGGAGTTCTTC.